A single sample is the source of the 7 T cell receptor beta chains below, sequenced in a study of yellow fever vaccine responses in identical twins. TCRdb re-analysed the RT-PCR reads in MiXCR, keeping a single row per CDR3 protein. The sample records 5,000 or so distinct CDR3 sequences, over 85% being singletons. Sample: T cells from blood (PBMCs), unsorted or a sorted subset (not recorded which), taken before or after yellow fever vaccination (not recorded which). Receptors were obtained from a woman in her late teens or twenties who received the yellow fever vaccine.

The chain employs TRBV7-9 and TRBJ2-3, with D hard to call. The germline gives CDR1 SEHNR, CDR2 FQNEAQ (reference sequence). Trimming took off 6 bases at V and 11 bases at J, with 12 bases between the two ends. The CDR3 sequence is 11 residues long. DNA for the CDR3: TGTGCCAGCAGTTACGGACCATTGCAGTATTTT. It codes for CASSYGPLQYF.

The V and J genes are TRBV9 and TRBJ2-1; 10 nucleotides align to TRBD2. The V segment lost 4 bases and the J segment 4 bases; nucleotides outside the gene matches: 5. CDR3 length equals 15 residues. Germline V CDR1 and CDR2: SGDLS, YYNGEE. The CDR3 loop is CASSSSGRNYNEQFF. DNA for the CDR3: TGTGCCAGCAGCTCTAGCGGGAGAAATTACAATGAGCAGTTCTTC. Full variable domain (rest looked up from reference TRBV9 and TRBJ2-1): DSGVTQTPKHLITATGQRVTLRCSPRSGDLSVYWYQQSLDQGLQFLIQYYNGEERAKGNILERFSAQQFPDLHSELNLSSLELGDSALYFCASSSSGRNYNEQFFGPGTRLTVL.

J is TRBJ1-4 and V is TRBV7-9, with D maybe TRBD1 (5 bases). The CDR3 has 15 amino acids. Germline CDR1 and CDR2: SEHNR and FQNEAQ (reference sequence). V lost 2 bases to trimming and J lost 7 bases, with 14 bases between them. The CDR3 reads CASSLFGGLSEKLFF. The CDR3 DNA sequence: TGTGCCAGCAGCTTATTCGGGGGATTGAGTGAAAAACTGTTTTTT.

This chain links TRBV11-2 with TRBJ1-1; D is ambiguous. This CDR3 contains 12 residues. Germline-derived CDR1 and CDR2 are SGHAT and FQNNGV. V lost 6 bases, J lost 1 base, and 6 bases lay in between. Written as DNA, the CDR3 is TGTGCCAGCAGGGGCCGGAACACTGAAGCTTTCTTT. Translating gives CASRGRNTEAFF.

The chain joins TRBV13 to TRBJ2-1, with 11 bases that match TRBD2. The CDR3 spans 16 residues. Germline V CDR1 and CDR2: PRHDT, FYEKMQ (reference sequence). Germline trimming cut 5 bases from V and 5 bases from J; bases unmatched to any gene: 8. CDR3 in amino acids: CASSHTGTSGDNEQFF. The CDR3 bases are TGTGCCAGCAGCCATACCGGGACTAGCGGAGACAATGAGCAGTTCTTC.

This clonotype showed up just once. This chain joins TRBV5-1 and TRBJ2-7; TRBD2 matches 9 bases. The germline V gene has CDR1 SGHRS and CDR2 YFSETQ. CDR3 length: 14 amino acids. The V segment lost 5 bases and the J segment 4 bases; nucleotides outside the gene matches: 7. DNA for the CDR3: TGCGCCAGCAGTCGACTAGCGGACCCTTACGAGCAGTACTTC. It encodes CASSRLADPYEQYF.

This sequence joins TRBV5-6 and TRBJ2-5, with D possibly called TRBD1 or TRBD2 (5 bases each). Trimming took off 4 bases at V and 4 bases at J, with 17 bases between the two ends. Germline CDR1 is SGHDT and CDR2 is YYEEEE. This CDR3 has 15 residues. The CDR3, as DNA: TGTGCCAGCAGCCTAACCGGGACGGCCCTAGAGACCCAGTACTTC. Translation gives CASSLTGTALETQYF.